These 29 T cell receptor beta chains were all obtained from the same sample, sequenced in a study of glioma-infiltrating T cells. TCR alpha and beta CDR3 regions were amplified from RNA using iRepertoire nested multiplex PCR. MiXCR, run by TCRdb on the multiplex PCR reads, gives a single entry per CDR3 protein. The sample has over 70,000 distinct CDR3 sequences, 20% to 25% seen once. Specimen: glioma tissue, nonneoplastic brain tissue, or PBMCs (not recorded which). These receptors were collected from a human donor with low-grade glioma or glioblastoma, undergoing nonglioma brain surgery, or in good health (not recorded which).

Remarks on this clonotype: Just one base apart from a much larger clone, this may be a read error. The CDR3 does not close with the conserved phenylalanine or tryptophan, likely indicating a read error. The chain is built from TRBV19 and TRBJ1-2; the D gene is possibly TRBD1 (6 bases). The CDR3 has 15 amino acids. The germline gives CDR1 LNHDA, CDR2 SQIVND (reference sequence). With 6 bases removed from V and 4 bases from J, the gap between germline ends came to 18 bases. The CDR3 nucleotides read TGTGCCAGTAGGGACAGTCCCATCGTACTCTATGGCTACACCTTG. It translates to CASRDSPIVLYGYTL.

This clonotype was seen repeatedly, ten times or more. The chain has TRBV20-1 and TRBJ2-7; 13 positions match TRBD2. V lost 6 bases, J lost 5 bases, and 7 bases stayed unmatched. CDR3 length equals 14 residues. In germline, CDR1 is DFQATT, CDR2 SNEGSKA (reference sequence). CDR3 coding DNA: TGCAGTGCCGGCCCCGGACTAGCGGGAGACGAGCAGTACTTC. Amino acid sequence: CSAGPGLAGDEQYF.

This clonotype occurred many times. V gene TRBV2 combines with J gene TRBJ1-5, with 7 bases matching TRBD1. V lost 4 bases, J lost 1 base, and 7 bases stayed unmatched. Germline loops: CDR1 SNHLY, CDR2 FYNNEI. This CDR3 is 16 amino acids long. The CDR3 spells CASSADRAQSNQPQHF. CDR3 nucleotide sequence: TGTGCCAGCAGTGCAGACAGGGCCCAAAGCAATCAGCCCCAGCATTTT.

This clonotype was found many times. The rearrangement links TRBV18 to TRBJ2-7; 11 bases map to TRBD1. CDR3 length equals 17 residues. Germline CDR1 KGHSH, CDR2 LQKENI. Trimming at V came to 0 bases and at J to 4 bases, leaving 8 bases not matched to a gene. The CDR3 DNA reads as TGTGCCAGCTCACCACCATTCAGGACAGGGGGCCAATACGAGCAGTACTTC. Translating it yields CASSPPFRTGGQYEQYF. Filled out from reference TRBV18 and TRBJ2-7, the complete variable domain reads NAGVMQNPRHLVRRRGQEARLRCSPMKGHSHVYWYRQLPEEGLKFMVYLQKENIIDESGMPKERFSAEFPKEGPSILRIQQVVRGDSAAYFCASSPPFRTGGQYEQYFGPGTRLTVT.

The CDR3 loop is CASSEEGLISYNEQFF. The CDR3 bases are TGTGCCAGCAGTGAAGAGGGACTAATTTCCTACAATGAGCAGTTCTTC. The chain employs TRBV2 and TRBJ2-1; 7 bases agree with TRBD2. The germline V gene has CDR1 SNHLY and CDR2 FYNNEI. J was trimmed by 1 base and V by 1 base; bases with no gene match: 4. The CDR3 is 16 amino acids. The full variable domain, with the rest looked up from reference TRBV2 and TRBJ2-1, is EPEVTQTPSHQVTQMGQEVILRCVPISNHLYFYWYRQILGQKVEFLVSFYNNEISEKSEIFDDQFSVERPDGSNFTLKIRSTKLEDSAMYFCASSEEGLISYNEQFFGPGTRLTVL.

This clonotype has at least ten counts. The chain is built from TRBV20-1 and TRBJ2-2; D possibly corresponds to TRBD2 (5 bases). The CDR3 is 17 amino acids. V was shortened by 2 bases and J by 2 bases, with 18 bases between the two germline ends. The germline CDR1 and CDR2 sequences are DFQATT and SNEGSKA (reference sequence). This chain's CDR3 is CSARSTTKDLNTGELFF. CDR3 nucleotides: TGCAGTGCTAGATCCACGACCAAGGACTTAAACACCGGGGAGCTGTTTTTT.

Turning to this clonotype: A junction boundary mismatches the germline segment, possibly from a read error. The gene calls are TRBV6-1 and TRBJ2-1, with 11 bases aligning to TRBD1. Germline CDR1 MNHNS, CDR2 SASEGT. The CDR3 extends over 16 amino acids. In DNA, the CDR3 is TGTGCCAGCAGTGACCGGGACAGGGGGTCCTACAATAAGCAGTTCTTC. Translating it yields CASSDRDRGSYNKQFF.

J is TRBJ1-5 and V is TRBV12-3 or TRBV12-4; D call uncertain. V was shortened by 2 bases and J by 2 bases, with 10 bases between the two germline ends. CDR3 length equals 15 residues. The CDR3 loop is CASSLRVVGNQPQHF. DNA for the CDR3: TGTGCCAGCAGTTTAAGGGTGGTTGGCAATCAGCCCCAGCATTTT.

As concerns this clonotype: Because the CDR3 is missing its conserved closing phenylalanine or tryptophan, this is likely a read error. The chain links TRBV20-1 to TRBJ2-7, with D unclear. Germline lookup yields CDR1 DFQATT and CDR2 SNEGSKA (reference sequence). Deletions cut 6 bases from V and 3 bases from J, with 9 bases between. The CDR3 runs to 11 residues. The CDR3 bases are TGCAGTGCCAGTGGCAGCTACGAGCAGTACTAC. Protein product: CSASGSYEQYY.

This clonotype was recorded many times. The rearrangement uses TRBV19 and TRBJ2-7; 9 nucleotides align to TRBD2. This CDR3 region has 15 residues. CDR1 LNHDA and CDR2 SQIVND come from the germline V gene (reference sequence). V dropped 5 bases and J dropped 4; count of bases not matched to a gene: 9. This chain's CDR3 is CASSLVAGVGYEQYF. The CDR3 region has the DNA TGTGCCAGTAGTTTAGTAGCGGGAGTTGGTTACGAGCAGTACTTC.

This clonotype has ten or more counts. The chain joins TRBV6-6 to TRBJ1-5; D not resolved. CDR3 length: 13 amino acids. The germline CDR1 and CDR2 sequences are MNHNY and SVGAGI (reference sequence). V dropped 0 bases and J dropped 5 bases, with 5 bases sitting between them. CDR3 in DNA: TGTGCCAGCAGTTACTCTCGGGATCAGCCCCAGCATTTT. It yields the protein CASSYSRDQPQHF.

Concerning this clonotype itself: A much more abundant neighbour one base away suggests this may be a read error. This rearrangement joins TRBV18 to TRBJ2-1; no definite D call. Trimming shortened V by 3 bases and J by 7 bases, and 7 bases separated the two germline ends. The CDR3 extends over 12 amino acids. The germline CDR1 and CDR2 sequences are KGHSH and LQKENI. CDR3 loop: CASSPVLNEQFF. CDR3 bases: TGTGCCAGCTCACCGGTGCTTAATGAGCAGTTCTTC.

There are many counts of this clonotype. The chain links TRBV4-1 to TRBJ1-5; D is uncertain. The germline V gene has CDR1 MGHRA and CDR2 YSYEKL. Trimming stripped 1 base from V and 3 bases from J, with 7 bases between. The CDR3 has 14 amino acids. The CDR3 coding sequence is TGCGCCAGCAGCCAAGTCAAGTCCAATCAGCCCCAGCATTTT. This translates into CASSQVKSNQPQHF.

As to this clonotype: A much larger clonotype is one base distant, so this may be a read error. J is TRBJ1-2 and V is TRBV3-1; TRBD1 matches 7 bases. Germline V gene data show CDR1 as LGHDT and CDR2 as YNNKEL (reference sequence). This CDR3 region has 14 residues. Losses at the gene ends were 6 bases for V and 4 bases for J; bases not matched to a gene: 8. The chain's CDR3 is CASRQTQGGYGYTF. The CDR3 DNA follows: TGTGCCAGCAGACAGACCCAGGGGGGCTATGGCTACACCTTC.

This clonotype was seen many times. This chain joins TRBV6-2 or TRBV6-3 and TRBJ1-1; 7 positions match TRBD1. Germline V gene data show CDR1 as MNHEY and CDR2 as SVGEGT. The J segment lost 1 base and the V segment lost 6 bases, leaving 2 bases of the junction unmatched. The CDR3 spans 13 residues. CDR3 DNA: TGTGCCAGCAGGGGACAGAGGAACACTGAAGCTTTCTTT. This gives the protein CASRGQRNTEAFF.

This clonotype has a count of ten or more. The chain combines TRBV2 with TRBJ2-3, with TRBD2 matching 11 bases. The CDR3 has 17 amino acids. CDR1 SNHLY and CDR2 FYNNEI come from the germline V gene. The V segment lost 0 bases and the J segment 5 bases; nucleotides outside the gene matches: 7. The chain's CDR3 is CASSEAQTSGALDTQYF. CDR3 bases: TGTGCCAGCAGTGAAGCCCAGACTAGCGGGGCTTTAGATACGCAGTATTTT. The complete variable domain, with remaining parts taken from reference TRBV2 and TRBJ2-3, reads EPEVTQTPSHQVTQMGQEVILRCVPISNHLYFYWYRQILGQKVEFLVSFYNNEISEKSEIFDDQFSVERPDGSNFTLKIRSTKLEDSAMYFCASSEAQTSGALDTQYFGPGTRLTVL.

The rearrangement joins TRBV29-1 to TRBJ2-1; the D gene is possibly TRBD2 (6 bases). Germline CDR1 reads SQVTM; CDR2 reads ANQGSEA. The CDR3 totals 14 residues. Trimming pared 5 bases from V and 4 bases from J, leaving 15 bases between. This CDR3 reads CSVFTGVNYNEQFF. DNA of the CDR3: TGCAGCGTTTTTACGGGGGTAAATTACAATGAGCAGTTCTTC.

The chain recombines TRBV12-3 or TRBV12-4 with TRBJ2-6; perhaps TRBD2 as D (7 bases). CDR3 length: 16 amino acids. V was trimmed by 1 base and J by 2 bases, leaving 9 bases between them. The CDR3 loop reads CASSLDGGPGANVLTF. The CDR3 DNA reads as TGTGCCAGCAGTTTAGACGGGGGGCCTGGGGCCAACGTCCTGACTTTC.

This clonotype has at least ten counts. The J gene is TRBJ2-3, the V gene TRBV6-1, with D perhaps TRBD1 (5 bases). Germline V gene lookup returns CDR1 MNHNS and CDR2 SASEGT. This CDR3 has 11 amino acids. V lost 1 base, J lost 14 bases, and 10 bases lay in between. Here the CDR3 reads CASSEVHGAYF. DNA of the CDR3: TGTGCCAGCAGTGAAGTCCATGGGGCGTATTTT.

This chain connects TRBV12-3 or TRBV12-4 to TRBJ1-1, with D unresolved. This CDR3 is 14 amino acids long. V shed 5 bases and J shed 3 bases, with 13 bases lying between them. CDR3 sequence reads: CASSTRISDTEAFF. CDR3 bases: TGTGCCAGCAGTACTCGCATATCCGACACTGAAGCTTTCTTT.

This clonotype was counted many times. The chain employs TRBV25-1 and TRBJ2-7; D not resolved. V lost 3 bases to trimming and J lost 3 bases, with 3 bases between them. The CDR3 is made up of 11 amino acids. Per germline, CDR1 MGHDK and CDR2 SYGVNS. The CDR3 coding sequence is TGTGCCAGCAGTGATCTCTACGAGCAGTACTTC. Encoded protein: CASSDLYEQYF.

In this sample, this clonotype turned up many times. The chain recombines TRBV28 with TRBJ1-3; D is uncertain. Per the germline V gene, CDR1 is MDHEN and CDR2 is SYDVKM. The CDR3 totals 12 residues. V gave up 5 bases and J gave up 4 bases, with 6 bases separating them. This CDR3 is CASSPRGNTIYF. CDR3 in DNA: TGTGCCAGCAGTCCAAGGGGAAACACCATATATTTT. Filled out from reference TRBV28 and TRBJ1-3, the complete variable domain reads DVKVTQSSRYLVKRTGEKVFLECVQDMDHENMFWYRQDPGLGLRLIYFSYDVKMKEKGDIPEGYSVSREKKERFSLILESASTNQTSMYLCASSPRGNTIYFGEGSWLTVV.

The chain combines TRBV5-1 with TRBJ2-5; 12 bases are shared with TRBD1. Germline loops: CDR1 SGHRS, CDR2 YFSETQ. The CDR3 has 16 residues. J was trimmed by 5 bases and V by 5 bases; bases with no gene match: 10. The CDR3 reads CASRPRGQGAGETQYF. The CDR3 region has the DNA TGCGCCAGCAGACCTCGGGGACAGGGGGCTGGTGAGACCCAGTACTTC.

This clonotype showed up many times. The gene calls are TRBV7-6 and TRBJ2-5, with D perhaps being TRBD1 or TRBD2 (5 bases each). V was shortened by 3 bases and J by 9 bases, with 17 bases between the two germline ends. Germline V gene data show CDR1 as SGHVS and CDR2 as FNYEAQ. This CDR3 region has 14 residues. The CDR3 coding sequence is TGTGCCAGCAGCTTCCCCCAGGGCAAGAGGGCCCAGTACTTC. It specifies CASSFPQGKRAQYF. The full variable domain, rest sourced from reference TRBV7-6 and TRBJ2-5, is GAGVSQSPRYKVTKRGQDVALRCDPISGHVSLYWYRQALGQGPEFLTYFNYEAQQDKSGLPNDRFSAERPEGSISTLTIQRTEQRDSAMYRCASSFPQGKRAQYFGPGTRLLVL.

The chain uses TRBV5-1 and TRBJ2-5; 7 positions agree with TRBD1. Germline V lookup: CDR1 SGHRS, CDR2 YFSETQ. Trimming cost V 3 bases and J 2 bases; bases outside gene matches: 10. The CDR3 runs to 16 residues. The CDR3 bases are TGCGCCAGCAGCTCCGAGGGGGCAAGGGGACAAGAGACCCAGTACTTC. This encodes CASSSEGARGQETQYF.

This clonotype turned up a few times. The chain has TRBV6-6 and TRBJ2-1; either TRBD1 or TRBD2 may fit D (6 bases each). The CDR3 is 17 residues long. CDR1 and CDR2 from the germline V gene are MNHNY and SVGAGI (reference sequence). Trimming shortened V by 0 bases and J by 7 bases, and 19 bases separated the two germline ends. The CDR3 DNA is TGTGCCAGCAGTTACTCGAATAGGGGGGCGAGGAAAAATGAGCAGTTCTTC. This encodes CASSYSNRGARKNEQFF.

This clonotype was found many times. The chain combines TRBV6-1 with TRBJ1-2; 8 bases agree with TRBD1. Germline lookup yields CDR1 MNHNS and CDR2 SASEGT. The CDR3 has 15 amino acids. The trim removed 5 bases at V and 3 bases at J, leaving 8 bases unmatched. The DNA for the CDR3 is TGTGCCAGCAGTTCCCCTGGGACAGGCGACTATGGCTACACCTTC. It translates to CASSSPGTGDYGYTF.

This clonotype has a handful of counts. The chain recombines TRBV11-2 with TRBJ1-1; no reliable D call. V gave up 0 bases and J gave up 4 bases, with 9 bases separating them. The CDR3 is 14 residues long. Germline V gives CDR1 SGHAT, CDR2 FQNNGV. The CDR3 DNA follows: TGTGCCAGCAGCTTAGATCGAATCGGCACTGAAGCTTTCTTT. This codes for CASSLDRIGTEAFF.

In this sample, this clonotype turned up many times. The CDR3 protein is CASSSGSYSMNTEAFF. The CDR3 nucleotides read TGTGCCAGCAGTTCGGGGTCCTACTCCATGAACACTGAAGCTTTCTTT. The chain joins TRBV27 to TRBJ1-1; unclear D gene. This CDR3 is 16 amino acids long. V was pared by 4 bases and J by 0 bases, with 15 bases between. Per the germline V gene, CDR1 is MNHEY and CDR2 is SMNVEV (reference sequence).